A single sample is the source of the 25 T cell receptor beta chains below, sequenced in a study of T cells in Graves' hyperthyroidism and ophthalmopathy. Researchers amplified the TCR beta CDR3 regions from RNA transcripts. In the first-round RT-PCR of the TCR CDR3, the HTBI primer set was used. Using its own MiXCR run on the multiplex PCR reads, TCRdb lists one record per CDR3 protein. The repertoire holds more than 300,000 distinct CDR3 sequences, with about a fifth as singletons. The specimen was blood. These receptors all stem from a man aged 18 to 35 with Graves' ophthalmopathy.

This chain links TRBV2 with TRBJ1-6, with 8 bases lining up with TRBD1. CDR3 length: 16 amino acids. Germline V lookup: CDR1 SNHLY, CDR2 FYNNEI. V gave up 6 bases and J gave up 2 bases; unmatched junction bases: 6. The DNA for the CDR3 is TGTGCCAGCAGGCTGACAGGGGCCACCTATAATTCACCCCTCCACTTT. Its translation: CASRLTGATYNSPLHF. The full variable domain, with the rest looked up from reference TRBV2 and TRBJ1-6, is EPEVTQTPSHQVTQMGQEVILRCVPISNHLYFYWYRQILGQKVEFLVSFYNNEISEKSEIFDDQFSVERPDGSNFTLKIRSTKLEDSAMYFCASRLTGATYNSPLHFGNGTRLTVT.

This clonotype occurred a few times. The genes are TRBV6-6 and TRBJ2-5; D is perhaps TRBD2 (7 bases). Between the trimmed V and J ends, which lost 2 bases and 5 bases, there was a span of 12 bases. Germline values: CDR1 MNHNY, CDR2 SVGAGI (reference sequence). The CDR3 totals 14 residues. CDR3 sequence reads: CASSYKRGGETQYF. CDR3 in DNA: TGTGCCAGCAGTTACAAAAGGGGGGGTGAGACCCAGTACTTC.

V is TRBV12-3 or TRBV12-4 and J is TRBJ1-3, with a weak D call TRBD1 (5 bases). Trimming stripped 11 bases from V and 4 bases from J, with 18 bases between. The CDR3 has 14 amino acids. The CDR3 DNA follows: TGTGCCGTCGCTAGGACCGAGGGGGGAAACACCATATATTTT. Translation: CAVARTEGGNTIYF.

In this sample, this clonotype turned up many times. The chain employs TRBV7-8 and TRBJ2-7; TRBD1 matches at 7 bases. The J segment lost 0 bases and the V segment lost 8 bases, leaving 10 bases of the junction unmatched. Germline values: CDR1 SGHVS, CDR2 FQNEAQ. The CDR3 covers 15 residues. The CDR3 nucleotides are TGTGCCAGCCGTGAGGGACAGATAAGCTCCTACGAGCAGTACTTC. It specifies CASREGQISSYEQYF.

This sequence joins TRBV6-2 or TRBV6-3 and TRBJ2-2, with D possibly TRBD2 on 6 matching bases. The length of the CDR3 is 15 residues. Trimming shortened V by 5 bases and J by 7 bases, and 17 bases separated the two germline ends. Per the germline V gene, CDR1 is MNHEY and CDR2 is SVGEGT. In DNA, the CDR3 is TGTGCCAGCAGTGGGTACACGGGGGTTGTCGGGGAGCTGTTTTTT. It specifies CASSGYTGVVGELFF.

This chain connects TRBV19 to TRBJ2-7, with TRBD1 matching 7 bases. Germline loops: CDR1 LNHDA, CDR2 SQIVND (reference sequence). The CDR3 length is 14 residues. The V gene end was trimmed by 4 bases and the J gene end by 4 bases; junction bases not matched to a gene: 7. CDR3 sequence: CASSTSGTAYEQYF. As DNA, the CDR3 is TGTGCCAGTAGTACCTCCGGGACAGCTTACGAGCAGTACTTC.

The J gene is TRBJ1-2, the V gene TRBV29-1; no firm D call. CDR1 is SQVTM and CDR2 is ANQGSEA in the germline V gene. The germline V and J ends were trimmed by 6 bases and 1 base, with 12 bases remaining between them. The CDR3 totals 13 residues. The CDR3 loop reads CSVQADLNYGYTF. The CDR3 DNA is TGCAGCGTCCAGGCAGACCTTAACTATGGCTACACCTTC.

This clonotype came up a few times. The chain recombines TRBV2 with TRBJ2-4; unclear D gene. Germline V lookup: CDR1 SNHLY, CDR2 FYNNEI. CDR3 length: 10 amino acids. V lost 2 bases and J 11 bases, leaving 4 bases between the germline ends. CDR3 loop: CASSEQVQYF. CDR3 in DNA: TGTGCCAGCAGTGAACAGGTTCAGTACTTC. Variable domain in full (rest from reference TRBV2 and TRBJ2-4): EPEVTQTPSHQVTQMGQEVILRCVPISNHLYFYWYRQILGQKVEFLVSFYNNEISEKSEIFDDQFSVERPDGSNFTLKIRSTKLEDSAMYFCASSEQVQYFGAGTRLSVL.

The table lists this clonotype with a few counts. The gene calls are TRBV11-2 and TRBJ2-3; no firm D call. The CDR3 is 15 residues long. The V gene's germline CDR1 is SGHAT and CDR2 FQNNGV. Trimming left V 1 base short and J 1 base short, with 9 bases between. CDR3 bases: TGTGCCAGCAGCTTAGTAGATAGCCGCACAGATACGCAGTATTTT. Translated: CASSLVDSRTDTQYF.

This clonotype was counted many times. V and J are TRBV10-2 and TRBJ2-7; TRBD2 might be the D (5 bases). Germline CDR1 is WSHSY and CDR2 is SAAADI. Trimming removed 0 bases at V and 7 bases at J, with 16 bases between. The CDR3 extends over 15 amino acids. CDR3 nucleotides: TGCGCCAGCAGTGAGTCGCCTCGAGAGGGTTGGGAGCAGTACTTC. Residues: CASSESPREGWEQYF.

With regard to this clonotype: A much larger clone differs from this one at a single base, so this may be a read error. The chain uses TRBV7-9 and TRBJ2-7; D is possibly TRBD1 (5 bases). Per germline, CDR1 SEHNR and CDR2 FQNEAQ (reference sequence). CDR3 length equals 14 residues. The V end lost 1 base, the J end lost 7 bases, and 14 bases lay between the germline ends. CDR3 residues: CASSLEGVGREQYF. The CDR3 coding sequence is TGTGCCAGCAGCTTAGAAGGGGTAGGGCGGGAGCAGTACTTC.

A remark on this clonotype: One end of the junction does not line up with germline, which may come from a read error. V gene TRBV5-1 combines with J gene TRBJ1-6; TRBD1 might be the D (6 bases). The germline V gene encodes CDR1 SGHRS and CDR2 YFSETQ. This CDR3 region has 17 residues. The CDR3 region has the DNA TGCGCCAGCAGCCCTACGGGGGGCTCGTCCTATAATTCACCCCACCACTTT. Translating gives CASSPTGGSSYNSPHHF.

This clonotype was seen many times. The rearrangement uses TRBV7-3 and TRBJ1-1; D is possibly TRBD1 (6 bases). Trimming took off 3 bases at V and 6 bases at J, with 11 bases between the two ends. The CDR3 extends over 13 amino acids. Germline V CDR1 and CDR2: SGHTA, FQGTGA. The CDR3 sequence is CASSFGGGSEAFF. The DNA for the CDR3 is TGTGCCAGCAGCTTTGGGGGGGGCTCTGAAGCTTTCTTT.

The table lists this clonotype with many counts. V gene TRBV3-1 combines with J gene TRBJ1-1; D is unclear. V was clipped by 7 bases and J by 6 bases, with 18 bases between them. CDR3 length: 14 amino acids. CDR1 is LGHDT, CDR2 YNNKEL, per germline (reference sequence). Here the CDR3 reads CASKSGGWGAEAFF. The CDR3 nucleotides read TGTGCCAGCAAAAGTGGAGGGTGGGGAGCTGAAGCTTTCTTT.

CDR3 in amino acids: CAWSGPSWDNEQFF. CDR3 nucleotides: TGTGCCTGGAGTGGCCCCTCGTGGGACAATGAGCAGTTCTTC. The chain joins TRBV30 to TRBJ2-1; D unresolved. Germline V gene lookup returns CDR1 GTSNPN and CDR2 SVGIG (reference sequence). CDR3 length: 14 amino acids. Trimming left V 1 base short and J 5 bases short, with 12 bases between.

In its sample, this clonotype was seen many times. The chain uses TRBV12-3 or TRBV12-4 and TRBJ2-7, with D perhaps matching TRBD1 (7 bases). The CDR3 has 14 residues. V lost 6 bases and J lost 7, with 19 bases in between. The CDR3 bases are TGTGCCAGCAGCTATCAAGGGGGCGCGGGGGAGCAGTACTTC. Its protein product is CASSYQGGAGEQYF.

The chain recombines TRBV11-2 with TRBJ2-2; the match to TRBD1 covers 8 bases. V was pared by 0 bases and J by 1 base, with 1 base of the junction left unmatched. This CDR3 is 16 amino acids long. Germline V gives CDR1 SGHAT, CDR2 FQNNGV. CDR3 loop: CASSLDGTGNTGELFF. Written as DNA, the CDR3 is TGTGCCAGCAGCTTAGATGGGACAGGGAACACCGGGGAGCTGTTTTTT.

There are a few counts of this clonotype. The chain combines TRBV20-1 with TRBJ2-5; 15 bases are shared with TRBD2. The germline CDR1 and CDR2 sequences are DFQATT and SNEGSKA (reference sequence). J was trimmed by 5 bases and V by 6 bases; bases with no gene match: 4. The CDR3 length is 14 residues. CDR3 nucleotide sequence: TGCAGTGCCGGACTAGCGGGGGGGCCCGAGACCCAGTACTTC. Translated, it gives CSAGLAGGPETQYF.

A few counts support this clonotype. The chain uses TRBV18 and TRBJ1-5; 7 nucleotides line up with TRBD1. The CDR3 has 15 amino acids. Trimming at V came to 1 base and at J to 5 bases, leaving 5 bases not matched to a gene. Germline loops: CDR1 KGHSH, CDR2 LQKENI. The CDR3: CASSPRGTADQPQHF. CDR3 DNA sequence: TGTGCCAGCTCACCACGAGGGACAGCTGATCAGCCCCAGCATTTT.

This chain joins TRBV10-2 and TRBJ2-7; 9 nucleotides align to TRBD1. Germline values: CDR1 WSHSY, CDR2 SAAADI. The CDR3 loop spans 13 amino acids. V shed 6 bases, J shed 3 bases, and the junction held 3 bases outside the gene matches. CDR3 nucleotides: TGCGCCAGCAGCGGGGACAGGGACTACGAGCAGTACTTC. Its protein product is CASSGDRDYEQYF.

There are many counts of this clonotype. This chain links TRBV6-1 with TRBJ1-2; 8 nucleotides agree with TRBD1. The CDR3 extends over 11 amino acids. Trimming cost V 4 bases and J 14 bases; bases outside gene matches: 6. Germline V gives CDR1 MNHNS, CDR2 SASEGT. The CDR3 DNA follows: TGTGCCAGCAGTGCGACAGGGGCTGATACCTTC. It translates to CASSATGADTF.

The CDR3 spells CASSTDGLMNTEAFF. DNA of the CDR3: TGTGCCAGTAGTACTGACGGACTCATGAACACTGAAGCTTTCTTT. The chain carries TRBV19 and TRBJ1-1; no clear D gene. Per the germline V gene, CDR1 is LNHDA and CDR2 is SQIVND (reference sequence). This CDR3 region has 15 residues. The V end lost 4 bases, the J end lost 0 bases, and 12 bases lay between the germline ends.

This clonotype has a count of ten or more. The chain couples TRBV5-1 to TRBJ2-3, with D unclear. The CDR3 sequence is 14 residues long. Trimming shortened V by 0 bases and J by 0 bases, and 5 bases separated the two germline ends. Looked up from germline, CDR1 is SGHRS and CDR2 is YFSETQ. CDR3 protein: CASSLGSSTDTQYF. The CDR3 bases are TGCGCCAGCAGCTTGGGGAGCAGCACAGATACGCAGTATTTT.

This clonotype was detected only a few times. J is TRBJ1-2 and V is TRBV5-1, with D tentatively TRBD1 (5 bases). The CDR3 is 14 residues long. The germline CDR1 and CDR2 sequences are SGHRS and YFSETQ. Trimming removed 0 bases at V and 8 bases at J, with 14 bases between. CDR3 protein: CASSLDGALEGYTF. In DNA form, the CDR3 reads TGCGCCAGCAGCTTGGATGGGGCTTTAGAAGGCTACACCTTC.

Regarding this clonotype: This sequence may be a read error, since a much larger clone differs from it by one base. CDR3 region: CASSFWGAGQPQHF. CDR3 nucleotide sequence: TGTGCCAGCAGCTTTTGGGGGGCGGGACAGCCCCAGCATTTT. The V and J genes are TRBV5-6 and TRBJ1-5; D might be TRBD1 (6 bases). The CDR3 sequence is 14 residues long. Germline V gene sequence: CDR1 SGHDT, CDR2 YYEEEE. Trimming took 2 bases from V and 7 from J, leaving 13 bases between them.